This T cell receptor (beta chain) was recorded in a study of T-cell reconstitution after alpha-beta-depleted transplantation in children. This CDR3 has 14 amino acids. V dropped 6 bases and J dropped 6; count of bases not matched to a gene: 8. Germline CDR1 is DFQATT and CDR2 is SNEGSKA (reference sequence). This clonotype was observed a few times. Unique molecular identifiers tagged the TCRbeta library. TCRdb redid the calling of the PCR reads with MiXCR, one entry per CDR3 protein. Of 450,000 to 600,000 distinct CDR3 sequences in the sample, less than 35% were seen once. This receptor was identified in a human donor who donated a stem cell graft to a child with aplastic anemia. Sequenced here: PBMCs from the stem cell graft donor, sampled from the stem cell graft. The J gene is TRBJ2-1, the V gene TRBV20-1; 10 bases align to TRBD2. CDR3 in amino acids: CSAPLAGAFNEQFF. The CDR3 DNA is TGCAGTGCACCGCTAGCGGGAGCCTTCAATGAGCAGTTCTTC.